This T cell receptor (beta chain) was sequenced for a study of T cells in women clearing cervical HPV infection. Study-level information: Cases: HPV16-related CIN3 or worse on histology, a couple of invasive cancers. Whole-study findings and limits: Repertoire richness, not evenness, was significantly elevated in CIN3+ cases versus controls.

A word on this clone: What it binds is not known. Read data end 3 residues before the CDR3 end; the end is taken from the germline J gene.

CDR1 and CDR2 (germline): SGHVS, FNYEAQ. This CDR3 has 12 residues. immunoSEQ multiplex PCR used an average of 1200 ng genomic DNA. Clones were read by immunoSEQ multiplex PCR, and TCRdb kept only the in-frame ones, dropping some. The sample totals about 24,000 clones. The sequence was obtained from a woman aged 18 to 75 with a cervical HPV16 infection that either progressed to CIN3+ or cleared (not recorded which). The sequenced sample consisted of blood buffy coat. The chain is built from TRBV7-6 and TRBJ1-2; D is unresolved. The part of the CDR3 DNA that was read is TGTGCCAGCAGCTTAAATGACTACGAC. It codes for CASSLNDYD. The CDR3, in full, reads CASSLNDYDYTF.